The 6 T cell receptor beta chains given below trace back to one sample, sequenced in a study of cytomegalovirus exposure and HLA in healthy donors. PCR used 60 Vbeta primers and 13 Jbeta primers. Some clones are missing from TCRdb's copy, which holds only in-frame ones; the method was immunoSEQ multiplex PCR. There are 140,000 or so clones in the sample; over 55% occur only once, and 2% to 2.5% lies in the top ten. Material: PBMCs. These receptors were collected from a man aged 35-49 years in good health and CMV-seronegative.

This clone was counted only a few times. The chain has TRBV27 and TRBJ1-5, with D tentatively TRBD1 (6 bases). This CDR3 contains 14 residues. V lost 6 bases, J lost 6 bases, and 15 bases lay in between. Germline loops: CDR1 MNHEY, CDR2 SMNVEV (reference sequence). The CDR3: CASSHGRGIQPQHF. The CDR3 DNA is TGTGCCAGCAGCCACGGCAGGGGTATTCAGCCCCAGCATTTT.

This rearrangement joins TRBV7-9 to TRBJ2-1, with D unresolved. Trimming left V 8 bases short and J 6 bases short, with 11 bases between. Germline-derived CDR1 and CDR2 are SEHNR and FQNEAQ (reference sequence). The CDR3 loop spans 12 amino acids. The CDR3 reads CASSATLNEQFF. The CDR3 region has the DNA TGTGCCAGCTCAGCGACTCTCAATGAGCAGTTCTTC.

The chain uses TRBV27 and TRBJ2-7; maybe TRBD1 (6 bases). The germline V gene encodes CDR1 MNHEY and CDR2 SMNVEV (reference sequence). The CDR3 runs to 14 residues. Between the trimmed V and J ends, which lost 5 bases and 12 bases, there was a span of 23 bases. The CDR3 nucleotides are TGTGCCAGCAGTCCGCAGGGGCCAGGCCCTAGGTGGTACTTC. The encoded protein is CASSPQGPGPRWYF.

The chain employs TRBV5-4 and TRBJ2-7; no definite D call. This CDR3 has 15 residues. CDR1 and CDR2 (germline): SGHNT, YYREEE (reference sequence). V was trimmed by 4 bases and J by 0 bases, leaving 14 bases between them. The CDR3 DNA sequence: TGTGCCAGCAGCATCAGTGTTGGGCGCTCCTACGAGCAGTACTTC. This encodes CASSISVGRSYEQYF.

The rearrangement uses TRBV9 and TRBJ2-1; perhaps TRBD2 as D (5 bases). The CDR3 sequence is 14 residues long. CDR1 and CDR2 from the germline V gene are SGDLS and YYNGEE. V lost 3 bases, J lost 3 bases, and 10 bases lay in between. CDR3 DNA: TGTGCCAGCAGCGCCGGACTCCGCTACAATGAGCAGTTCTTC. It is translated as CASSAGLRYNEQFF.

The rearrangement uses TRBV6-1 and TRBJ2-2, with 11 bases that match TRBD2. The trim removed 2 bases at V and 1 base at J, leaving 6 bases unmatched. The V gene's germline CDR1 is MNHNS and CDR2 SASEGT. The length of the CDR3 is 18 residues. The CDR3 bases are TGTGCCAGCAGTGAAAGGCTAGCGGGGGGCCAGAACACCGGGGAGCTGTTTTTT. Encoded protein: CASSERLAGGQNTGELFF.